The 22 T cell receptor beta chains presented below share a single source sample, sequenced in a study of CD8+ T cells in alopecia areata. RNA extraction was followed by reverse transcription into cDNA, which acted as the sequencing template. TCRdb's copy holds only in-frame clones and misses some; the assay was immunoSEQ multiplex PCR. The table records tens of thousands of clones, around 29% of them present only once. As to treatment: oral pan-JAK inhibitor, 5-10 mg twice daily. The sample in question was CD8+ T cells sorted from blood, obtained at week 4, from a patient treated with tofacitinib. These receptors all stem from a human donor with alopecia areata.

The V call is TRBV20-1, the J call TRBJ2-7, with D possibly matching TRBD1 (6 bases). This CDR3 spans 11 amino acids. Deletions cut 2 bases from V and 4 bases from J, with 6 bases between. Germline-derived CDR1 and CDR2 are DFQATT and SNEGSKA (reference sequence). The CDR3 DNA reads as TGCAGTGCTAGACAGGGGTACGAGCAGTACTTC. Translated: CSARQGYEQYF.

There are a few counts of this clone. The chain uses TRBV29-1 and TRBJ2-1; D is perhaps TRBD1 or TRBD2 (6 bases each). Trimming removed 7 bases at V and 9 bases at J, with 19 bases between. Germline CDR1 reads SQVTM; CDR2 reads ANQGSEA. There are 13 residues in the CDR3. This chain's CDR3 is CSAPGAEQFEQFF. The CDR3 DNA reads TGCAGCGCGCCGGGGGCAGAACAATTTGAGCAGTTCTTC.

This clone appeared a few times. With only one base between it and a far larger clone, this is likely a read error. This sample also contains other DNA sequences that code for the same CDR3. This rearrangement joins TRBV5-5 to TRBJ2-1; possibly TRBD2 for D (5 bases). This CDR3 has 13 residues. Germline CDR1 and CDR2: SGHKS and YYEKEE (reference sequence). The V gene lost 4 bases and the J gene lost 6 bases, with 11 bases spanning the gap. The CDR3 protein is CASSQEGSNEQFF. For the CDR3, the DNA is TGTGCCAGCAGCCAAGAGGGTTCCAATGAGCAGTTCTTC.

The chain joins TRBV5-4 to TRBJ2-5; D unclear. Trimming shortened V by 4 bases and J by 3 bases, and 10 bases separated the two germline ends. Germline CDR1 is SGHNT and CDR2 is YYREEE (reference sequence). The CDR3 sequence is 13 residues long. The CDR3 DNA reads TGTGCCAGCAGCGAGGTTTCCAAAGAGACCCAGTACTTC. Its translation is CASSEVSKETQYF.

The chain joins TRBV29-1 to TRBJ1-2; TRBD1 matches 9 bases. J lost 6 bases, V lost 7 bases, and 6 bases had no gene match. The CDR3 has 12 residues. Germline V CDR1 and CDR2: SQVTM, ANQGSEA. CDR3 DNA sequence: TGCAGCGCCTGGGACAGGGACAATGGCTACACCTTC. Protein sequence: CSAWDRDNGYTF.

The chain is built from TRBV19 and TRBJ2-5; 7 nucleotides match TRBD2. CDR3 length: 15 amino acids. Trimming removed 6 bases from V and 1 base from J; junction bases left unmatched: 8. Germline V gene sequence: CDR1 LNHDA, CDR2 SQIVND (reference sequence). CDR3 nucleotides: TGTGCCAGTAGGAGCTCAGGCGGGAGCCAAGAGACCCAGTACTTC. This encodes CASRSSGGSQETQYF. Using reference TRBV19 and TRBJ2-5 for the parts outside the CDR3, the full variable domain is DGGITQSPKYLFRKEGQNVTLSCEQNLNHDAMYWYRQDPGQGLRLIYYSQIVNDFQKGDIAEGYSVSREKKESFPLTVTSAQKNPTAFYLCASRSSGGSQETQYFGPGTRLLVL.

V gene TRBV29-1 combines with J gene TRBJ2-1, with 8 positions matching TRBD1. The CDR3 spans 13 residues. J was trimmed by 8 bases and V by 7 bases; bases with no gene match: 10. Germline CDR1 is SQVTM and CDR2 is ANQGSEA. The CDR3 is CSAEVTGDHEQFF. The CDR3, as DNA: TGCAGCGCCGAAGTGACAGGGGATCATGAGCAGTTCTTC.

The rearrangement joins TRBV2 to TRBJ2-1; 8 bases fit TRBD2. Trimming cost V 6 bases and J 1 base; bases outside gene matches: 14. Germline V lookup: CDR1 SNHLY, CDR2 FYNNEI. This CDR3 spans 18 amino acids. DNA of the CDR3: TGTGCCAGCAGCTGGACATTACGAGCGGGAGAGTCCTACAATGAGCAGTTCTTC. It yields the protein CASSWTLRAGESYNEQFF.

This chain connects TRBV7-8 to TRBJ1-2; D is possibly TRBD1 (5 bases). The CDR3 contains 16 residues. CDR1 is SGHVS and CDR2 is FQNEAQ in the germline V gene. The ends were cut back, 2 bases at V and 6 bases at J, with 19 bases in the middle. CDR3 coding DNA: TGTGCCAGCAGCTTATTGACAGAAACCTACCCCAATGGCTACACCTTC. It codes for CASSLLTETYPNGYTF.

This clone was observed a few times. The chain uses TRBV7-8 and TRBJ2-1; 13 nucleotides align to TRBD2. The CDR3 length is 17 residues. V was pared by 5 bases and J by 9 bases, with 13 bases of the junction left unmatched. CDR1 is SGHVS and CDR2 is FQNEAQ in the germline V gene. CDR3 sequence: CASSLGLAGVKDGEQFF. In nucleotides, the CDR3 is TGTGCCAGCAGCCTAGGACTAGCGGGAGTTAAGGACGGTGAGCAGTTCTTC. The complete variable domain, with remaining parts taken from reference TRBV7-8 and TRBJ2-1, reads GAGVSQSPRYKVAKRGQDVALRCDPISGHVSLFWYQQALGQGPEFLTYFQNEAQLDKSGLPSDRFFAERPEGSVSTLKIQRTQQEDSAVYLCASSLGLAGVKDGEQFFGPGTRLTVL.

The chain has TRBV15 and TRBJ2-4; D remains unclear. Trimming cost V 4 bases and J 3 bases, with 13 bases left between them. The germline CDR1 and CDR2 sequences are LNHNV and YYDKDF (reference sequence). This CDR3 is built from 15 residues. CDR3 amino acids: CATSKSRLGKNIQYF. CDR3 sequence (DNA): TGTGCCACCAGCAAGAGTCGTTTGGGCAAAAACATTCAGTACTTC.

The chain combines TRBV6-6 with TRBJ1-2; D call uncertain. CDR1 and CDR2 from the germline V gene are MNHNY and SVGAGI (reference sequence). V lost 0 bases, J lost 5 bases, and 10 bases lay in between. The CDR3 is made up of 14 amino acids. The CDR3 region is CASSYSTTEYGYTF. CDR3 sequence (DNA): TGTGCCAGCAGTTACTCGACCACGGAGTATGGCTACACCTTC.

The genes are TRBV27 and TRBJ2-3; D might be TRBD1 or TRBD2, each matching 5 bases. Germline V gene sequence: CDR1 MNHEY, CDR2 SMNVEV (reference sequence). Trimming left V 7 bases short and J 4 bases short, with 15 bases between. This CDR3 spans 14 amino acids. The CDR3 spells CASITMGEPDTQYF. The CDR3 coding sequence is TGTGCCAGCATCACTATGGGGGAGCCAGATACGCAGTATTTT.

The chain carries TRBV2 and TRBJ2-3; D tentatively reads TRBD1 or TRBD2 (5 bases each). There are 13 residues in the CDR3. Germline assignment: CDR1 SNHLY and CDR2 FYNNEI. V was cut by 6 bases and J by 5 bases, with 12 bases left in between. This chain's CDR3 is CASSEGIGDTQYF. The CDR3, as DNA: TGTGCCAGCAGCGAGGGGATCGGAGATACGCAGTATTTT.

This clone was seen many times. The rearrangement joins TRBV19 to TRBJ2-3; TRBD2 is a possible D gene (6 bases). Trimming left V 6 bases short and J 6 bases short, with 16 bases between. CDR1 is LNHDA and CDR2 is SQIVND in the germline V gene (reference sequence). The CDR3 spans 14 residues. In nucleotides, the CDR3 is TGTGCCAGTAGCACCATAGCGGCCCGGGATACGCAGTATTTT. Protein: CASSTIAARDTQYF.

The rearrangement links TRBV7-9 to TRBJ2-2, with D uncertain. Germline assignment: CDR1 SEHNR and CDR2 FQNEAQ (reference sequence). Trimming cost V 10 bases and J 4 bases, with 4 bases left between them. There are 10 residues in the CDR3. The CDR3: CATVTGELFF. The CDR3 DNA reads as TGTGCCACAGTCACCGGGGAGCTGTTTTTT.

As concerns this clone: One end of the junction varies from germline; a read error may be responsible. J is TRBJ2-7 and V is TRBV10-3; 11 bases line up with TRBD1. This CDR3 is built from 15 residues. The germline CDR1 and CDR2 sequences are ENHRY and SYGVKD. CDR3 residues: CASSYPGQGVYEQYF. The CDR3 DNA follows: TGTGCCAGCAGTTACCCGGGACAGGGGGTTTACGAGCAGTACTTC.

The gene calls are TRBV29-1 and TRBJ2-1, with TRBD2 identical over 11 bases. This CDR3 region has 13 residues. With V trimmed by 6 bases and J by 10 bases, 8 bases remained unmatched. CDR1 SQVTM and CDR2 ANQGSEA come from the germline V gene. CDR3 nucleotides: TGCAGCGTACAACCGGGACTAGCGGCAGAGCAGTTCTTC. Protein sequence: CSVQPGLAAEQFF.

This clone was detected a few times. The chain has TRBV29-1 and TRBJ2-7; D may be TRBD1 (5 bases). Germline V gene lookup returns CDR1 SQVTM and CDR2 ANQGSEA. The ends were cut back, 7 bases at V and 7 bases at J, with 29 bases in the middle. The CDR3 loop spans 16 amino acids. The CDR3 is CSAMAEWQGLSGEQYF. CDR3 sequence (DNA): TGCAGCGCAATGGCCGAGTGGCAGGGCCTCTCCGGGGAGCAGTACTTC.

The chain has TRBV30 and TRBJ2-7, with 9 bases that match TRBD2. Germline V lookup: CDR1 GTSNPN, CDR2 SVGIG (reference sequence). The trim removed 2 bases at V and 5 bases at J, leaving 13 bases unmatched. The CDR3 extends over 16 amino acids. CDR3 region: CAWSYPLAGTPDEQYF. Here the CDR3 DNA reads TGTGCCTGGAGTTACCCTCTAGCGGGGACTCCTGACGAGCAGTACTTC.

V is TRBV30 and J is TRBJ2-7; 10 bases align to TRBD1. Germline loops: CDR1 GTSNPN, CDR2 SVGIG (reference sequence). V lost 5 bases and J lost 3; bases outside the gene matches: 7. CDR3 length equals 14 residues. The CDR3: CAWGPGTGDYEQYF. CDR3 coding DNA: TGTGCCTGGGGCCCCGGGACAGGGGACTACGAGCAGTACTTC.

The sample holds a few counts of this clone. The chain has TRBV7-9 and TRBJ1-1; maybe TRBD1 (6 bases). The CDR3 extends over 14 amino acids. The V gene's germline CDR1 is SEHNR and CDR2 FQNEAQ (reference sequence). Trimming took 4 bases from V and 6 from J, leaving 15 bases between them. CDR3 loop: CASSSNQGLPEAFF. In nucleotides, the CDR3 is TGTGCCAGCAGCTCCAATCAGGGGCTCCCTGAAGCTTTCTTT.